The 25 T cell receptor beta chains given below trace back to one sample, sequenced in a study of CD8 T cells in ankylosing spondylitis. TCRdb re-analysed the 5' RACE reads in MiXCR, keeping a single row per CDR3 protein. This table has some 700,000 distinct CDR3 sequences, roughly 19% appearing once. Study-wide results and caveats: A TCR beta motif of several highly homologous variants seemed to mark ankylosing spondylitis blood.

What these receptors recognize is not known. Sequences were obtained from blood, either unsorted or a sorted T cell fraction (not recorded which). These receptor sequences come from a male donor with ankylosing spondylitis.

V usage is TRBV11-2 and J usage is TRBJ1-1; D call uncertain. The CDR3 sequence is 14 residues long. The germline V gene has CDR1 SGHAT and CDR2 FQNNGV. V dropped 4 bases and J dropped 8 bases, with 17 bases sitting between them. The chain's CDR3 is CASSSAGTAFEAFF. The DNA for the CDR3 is TGTGCCAGCAGCTCCGCAGGAACCGCATTCGAAGCTTTCTTT.

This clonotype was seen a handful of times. CDR3 residues: CASSWDREDTEAFF. As DNA, the CDR3 is TGTGCCAGCAGCTGGGACAGGGAGGACACTGAAGCTTTCTTT. The V gene is TRBV13, the J gene TRBJ1-1; 9 bases agree with TRBD1. Germline CDR1 reads PRHDT; CDR2 reads FYEKMQ (reference sequence). After removal of 4 bases from V and 3 bases from J, the junction contained 3 bases not matched to a gene. The CDR3 has 14 amino acids.

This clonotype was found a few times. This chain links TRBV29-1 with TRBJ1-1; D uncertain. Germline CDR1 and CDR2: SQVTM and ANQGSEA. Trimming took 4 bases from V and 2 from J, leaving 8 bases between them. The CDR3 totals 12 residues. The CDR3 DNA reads TGCAGCGTTGCTTTAAGTAACACTGAAGCTTTCTTT. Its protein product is CSVALSNTEAFF.

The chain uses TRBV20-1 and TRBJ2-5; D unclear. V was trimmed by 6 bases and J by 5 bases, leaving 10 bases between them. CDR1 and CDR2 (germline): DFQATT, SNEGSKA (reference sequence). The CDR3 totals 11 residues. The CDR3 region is CSAAPVETQYF. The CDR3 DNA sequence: TGCAGTGCGGCGCCGGTCGAGACCCAGTACTTC.

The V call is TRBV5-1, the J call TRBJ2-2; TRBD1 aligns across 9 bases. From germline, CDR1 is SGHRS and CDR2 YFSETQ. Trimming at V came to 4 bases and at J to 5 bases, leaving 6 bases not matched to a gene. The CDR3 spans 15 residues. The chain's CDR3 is CASSRAGTGTGELFF. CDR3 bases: TGCGCCAGCAGCCGCGCCGGGACAGGGACCGGGGAGCTGTTTTTT.

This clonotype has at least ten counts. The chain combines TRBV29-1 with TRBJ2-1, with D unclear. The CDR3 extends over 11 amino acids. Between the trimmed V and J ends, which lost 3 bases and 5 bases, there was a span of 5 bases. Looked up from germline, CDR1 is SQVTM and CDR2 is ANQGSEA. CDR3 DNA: TGCAGCGTTGAGGCGGACAATGAGCAGTTCTTC. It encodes CSVEADNEQFF.

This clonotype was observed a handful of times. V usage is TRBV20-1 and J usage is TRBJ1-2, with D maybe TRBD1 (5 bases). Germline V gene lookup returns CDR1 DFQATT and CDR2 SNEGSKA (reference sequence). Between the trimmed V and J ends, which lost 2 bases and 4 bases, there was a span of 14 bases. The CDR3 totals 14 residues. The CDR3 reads CSARPPRDGYGYTF. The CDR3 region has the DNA TGCAGTGCTAGACCCCCCAGGGACGGCTATGGCTACACCTTC.

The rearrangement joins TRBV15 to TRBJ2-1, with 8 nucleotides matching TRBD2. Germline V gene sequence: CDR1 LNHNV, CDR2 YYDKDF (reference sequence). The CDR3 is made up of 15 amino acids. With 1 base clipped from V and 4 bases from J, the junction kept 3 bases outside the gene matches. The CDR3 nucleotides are TGTGCCACCAGCAGAGGCGGGGGGCAATACAATGAGCAGTTCTTC. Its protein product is CATSRGGGQYNEQFF.

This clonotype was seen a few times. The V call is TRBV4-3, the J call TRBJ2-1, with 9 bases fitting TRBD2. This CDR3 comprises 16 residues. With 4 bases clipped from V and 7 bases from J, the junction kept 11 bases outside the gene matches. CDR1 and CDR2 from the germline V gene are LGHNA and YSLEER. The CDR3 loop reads CASSRRLAEMVNEQFF. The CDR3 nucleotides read TGCGCCAGCAGCCGACGACTAGCGGAAATGGTGAATGAGCAGTTCTTC.

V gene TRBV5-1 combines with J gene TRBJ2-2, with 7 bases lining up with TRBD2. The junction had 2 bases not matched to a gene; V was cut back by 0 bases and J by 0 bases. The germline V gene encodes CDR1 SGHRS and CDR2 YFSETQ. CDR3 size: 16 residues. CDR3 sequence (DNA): TGCGCCAGCAGCTTGGGGGGGGGACCGAACACCGGGGAGCTGTTTTTT. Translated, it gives CASSLGGGPNTGELFF.

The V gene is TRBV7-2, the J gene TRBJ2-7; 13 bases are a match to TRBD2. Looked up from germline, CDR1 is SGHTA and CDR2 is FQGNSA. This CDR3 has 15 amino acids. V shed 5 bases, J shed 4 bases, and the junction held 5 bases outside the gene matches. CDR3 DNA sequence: TGTGCCAGCAGCCCTTCGACTAGCGGGAGGTACGAGCAGTACTTC. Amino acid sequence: CASSPSTSGRYEQYF.

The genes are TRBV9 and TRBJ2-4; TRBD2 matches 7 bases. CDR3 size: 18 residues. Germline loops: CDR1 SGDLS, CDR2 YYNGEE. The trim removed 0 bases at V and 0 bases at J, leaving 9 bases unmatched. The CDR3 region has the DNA TGTGCCAGCAGCGTAGGCGGGAGTCGCCCTATAGCCAAAAACATTCAGTACTTC. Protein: CASSVGGSRPIAKNIQYF.

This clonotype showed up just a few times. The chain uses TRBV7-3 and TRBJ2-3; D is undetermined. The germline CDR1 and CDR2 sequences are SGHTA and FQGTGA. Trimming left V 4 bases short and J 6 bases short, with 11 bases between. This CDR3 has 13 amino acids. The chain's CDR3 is CASSSGLQDTQYF. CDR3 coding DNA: TGTGCCAGCAGCTCCGGTTTGCAGGATACGCAGTATTTT.

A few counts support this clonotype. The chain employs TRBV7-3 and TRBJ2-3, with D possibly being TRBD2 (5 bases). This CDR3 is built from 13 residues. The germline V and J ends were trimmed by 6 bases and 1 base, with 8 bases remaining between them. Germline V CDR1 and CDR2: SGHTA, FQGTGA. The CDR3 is CASSRAGTDTQYF. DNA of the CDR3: TGTGCCAGCAGTAGAGCGGGCACAGATACGCAGTATTTT.

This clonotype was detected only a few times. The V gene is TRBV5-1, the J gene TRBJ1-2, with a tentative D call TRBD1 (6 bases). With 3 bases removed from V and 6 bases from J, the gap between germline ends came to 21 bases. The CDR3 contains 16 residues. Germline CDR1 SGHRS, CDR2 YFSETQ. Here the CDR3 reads CASSSSTGPIGNGYTF. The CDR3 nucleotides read TGCGCCAGCAGCTCGTCGACAGGCCCCATTGGGAATGGCTACACCTTC. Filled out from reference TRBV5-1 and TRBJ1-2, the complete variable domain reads KAGVTQTPRYLIKTRGQQVTLSCSPISGHRSVSWYQQTPGQGLQFLFEYFSETQRNKGNFPGRFSGRQFSNSRSEMNVSTLELGDSALYLCASSSSTGPIGNGYTFGSGTRLTVV.

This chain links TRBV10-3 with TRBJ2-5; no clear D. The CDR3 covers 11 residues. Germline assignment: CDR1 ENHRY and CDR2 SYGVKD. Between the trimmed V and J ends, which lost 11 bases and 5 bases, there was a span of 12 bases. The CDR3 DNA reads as TGTGCCGTCGGCCCACGGGAGACCCAGTACTTC. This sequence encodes CAVGPRETQYF.

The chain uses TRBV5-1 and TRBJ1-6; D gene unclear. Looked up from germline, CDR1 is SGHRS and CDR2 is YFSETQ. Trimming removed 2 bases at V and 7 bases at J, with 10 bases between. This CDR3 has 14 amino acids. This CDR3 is CASSLREPNSPLHF. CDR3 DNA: TGCGCCAGCAGCTTACGGGAGCCCAATTCACCCCTCCACTTT.

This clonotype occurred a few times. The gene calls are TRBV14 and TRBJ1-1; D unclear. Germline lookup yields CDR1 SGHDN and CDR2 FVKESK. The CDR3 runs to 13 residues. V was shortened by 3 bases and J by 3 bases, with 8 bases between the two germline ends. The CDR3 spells CASSQRTYTEAFF. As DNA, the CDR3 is TGTGCCAGCAGCCAGAGGACTTACACTGAAGCTTTCTTT.

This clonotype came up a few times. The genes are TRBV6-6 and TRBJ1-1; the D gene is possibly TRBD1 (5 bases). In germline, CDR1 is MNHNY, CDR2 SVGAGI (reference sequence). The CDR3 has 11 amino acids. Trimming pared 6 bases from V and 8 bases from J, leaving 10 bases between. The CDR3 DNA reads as TGTGCCAGCAGCTGGGGGAGGGAAGCTTTCTTT. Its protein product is CASSWGREAFF.

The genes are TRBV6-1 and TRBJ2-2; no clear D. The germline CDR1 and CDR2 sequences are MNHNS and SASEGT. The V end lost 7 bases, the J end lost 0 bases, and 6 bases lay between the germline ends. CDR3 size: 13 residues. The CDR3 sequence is CASISANTGELFF. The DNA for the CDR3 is TGTGCCAGCATCTCCGCGAACACCGGGGAGCTGTTTTTT.

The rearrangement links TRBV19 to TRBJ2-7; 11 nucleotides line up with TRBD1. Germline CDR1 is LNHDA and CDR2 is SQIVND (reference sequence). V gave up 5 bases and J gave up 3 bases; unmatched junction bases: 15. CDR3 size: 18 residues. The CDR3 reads CASSHGWTGGEVSYEQYF. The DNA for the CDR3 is TGTGCCAGTAGTCATGGATGGACAGGGGGCGAAGTCAGCTACGAGCAGTACTTC.

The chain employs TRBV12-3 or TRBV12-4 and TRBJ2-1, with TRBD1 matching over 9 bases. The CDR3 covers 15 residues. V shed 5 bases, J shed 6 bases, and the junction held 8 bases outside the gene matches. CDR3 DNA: TGTGCCAGCAGTCTCACAGGGGGCGCTGGCAATGAGCAGTTCTTC. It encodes CASSLTGGAGNEQFF.

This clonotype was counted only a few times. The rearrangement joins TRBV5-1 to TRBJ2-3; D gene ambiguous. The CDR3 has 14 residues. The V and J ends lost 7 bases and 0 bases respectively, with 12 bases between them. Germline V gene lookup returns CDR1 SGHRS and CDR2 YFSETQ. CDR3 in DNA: TGCGCCAGCTTTCCACACATAAGCACAGATACGCAGTATTTT. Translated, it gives CASFPHISTDTQYF.

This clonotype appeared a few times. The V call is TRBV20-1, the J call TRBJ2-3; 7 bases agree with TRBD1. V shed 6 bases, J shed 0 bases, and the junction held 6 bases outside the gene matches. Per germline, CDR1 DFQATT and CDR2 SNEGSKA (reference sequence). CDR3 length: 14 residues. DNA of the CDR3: TGCAGTGCCACGGGACAGCCTAGCACAGATACGCAGTATTTT. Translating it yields CSATGQPSTDTQYF.

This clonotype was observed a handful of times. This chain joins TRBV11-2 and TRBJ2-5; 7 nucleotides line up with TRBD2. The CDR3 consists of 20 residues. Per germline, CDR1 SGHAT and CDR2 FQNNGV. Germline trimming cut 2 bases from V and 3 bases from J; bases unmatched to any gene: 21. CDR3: CASSLRARSGEGRGKETQYF. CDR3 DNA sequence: TGTGCCAGCAGCTTACGGGCCCGGAGTGGGGAGGGCCGAGGTAAAGAGACCCAGTACTTC.